This T cell receptor (beta chain) was sequenced in a study of CD8 T cells in ankylosing spondylitis. Study conclusions and caveats: A motif of 7 to 9 highly homologous TCR beta variants was seen as apparently characteristic of ankylosing spondylitis blood.

TCRdb recomputed calls from the 5' RACE reads with MiXCR, one row per CDR3 protein. The table lists 150,000 to 250,000 distinct CDR3 sequences, over 10% of them singletons. The CDR3 loop spans 14 amino acids. V was pared by 0 bases and J by 8 bases, with 5 bases of the junction left unmatched. From germline, CDR1 is SGHRS and CDR2 YFSETQ. This clonotype has more than one count but fewer than ten. What it binds is unknown. Sequenced: blood, either unsorted or a sorted T cell fraction (not recorded which). The TCR comes from a male donor with ankylosing spondylitis or in good health (not recorded which). The chain employs TRBV5-1 and TRBJ2-1, with 7 bases identical to TRBD2. Here the CDR3 reads CASSLGAGWDEQFF. Written as DNA, the CDR3 is TGCGCCAGCAGCTTGGGAGCGGGATGGGATGAGCAGTTCTTC.